A selection of T cell receptor beta chains follows, all from one sample in a study of molecular identifiers for immune sequencing clone quantification. TCRdb independently ran MiXCR on the PCR reads; one entry per CDR3 protein. Altogether 400,000 to 600,000 distinct CDR3 sequences are present, roughly 26% being singletons, with the ten largest covering around 0.76%. Material: naive CD8+ T cells from blood, with Jurkat cell RNA spiked in. Every receptor here comes from a human donor in good health. Some libraries in this study had Jurkat cell RNA spiked in. The CDR3 runs from the conserved cysteine through the conserved F or W. Each record gives: clone size, V gene, D gene, J gene, CDR3 DNA, CDR3 protein. D genes are given only for firm matches. Expanded clones get a size class; other rows say once, few or many, or leave the size out.

few	TRBV6-2/TRBV6-3	TRBD1	TRBJ2-2	TGTGCCAGCAGTTACTCGCTGGACAGGGGCAACACCGGGGAGCTGTTTTTT	CASSYSLDRGNTGELFF
many	TRBV6-7	-	TRBJ1-6	TGTGCCCTCGATCCGGACAAGTCACCCCTCCACTTT	CALDPDKSPLHF
-	TRBV5-8	-	TRBJ2-7	TGTGCCAGCAGCGAAAGATTTCCCTACGAGCAGTACTTC	CASSERFPYEQYF
-	TRBV27	TRBD1	TRBJ1-1	TGTGCCAGCAGTCCCTGGACAGGGAATCCTGAAGCTTTCTTT	CASSPWTGNPEAFF
few	TRBV11-2	TRBD2	TRBJ2-5	TGTGCCAGCAGCTTAGAACTAGCGGGGGGGCCTACTCATGAGACCCAGTACTTC	CASSLELAGGPTHETQYF
many	TRBV6-2/TRBV6-3	-	TRBJ1-1	TGTGCCAGCAGCCCCTGGGAGGGGGTTGCCACTGAAGCTTTCTTT	CASSPWEGVATEAFF
-	TRBV5-3	-	TRBJ1-1	TGTGCCAGCAGCTTTCCGGGGGGTGCGACTGAAGCTTTCTTT	CASSFPGGATEAFF
-	TRBV20-1	-	TRBJ2-3	TGCAGTGTTTTTACGACCAGCACAGGTACGCAGTATTTT	CSVFTTSTGTQYF
-	TRBV28	TRBD1	TRBJ2-7	TGTGCCAGCGCGACAGGGGGCGCCGAGCAGTACTTC	CASATGGAEQYF
-	TRBV13	TRBD1	TRBJ1-1	TGTGCCAGCAGCTTAGTGGGGACAGCAGGGACTGAAGCTTTCTTT	CASSLVGTAGTEAFF
-	TRBV20-1	-	TRBJ2-7	TGCAGTGCTAGCGCCGGTAGAATAGGGGAATACGAGCAGTACTTC	CSASAGRIGEYEQYF
-	TRBV9	TRBD1	TRBJ2-3	TGTGCCAGCAGCGCCCGACAGGGGGCCTCCACAGATAGGCAGTATTTT	CASSARQGASTDRQYF
many	TRBV29-1	-	TRBJ1-1	TGCAGCGTTGATGGCAGGTCGAACACTGAAGCTTTCTTT	CSVDGRSNTEAFF
once	TRBV2	TRBD2	TRBJ2-2	TGTGCCCGCAGTGTACCGGGACTAGCGGTTGCGAACACCGGGGAGCTGTTTTTT	CARSVPGLAVANTGELFF
many	TRBV29-1	-	TRBJ2-1	TGCAGCGTTGGGGGGGATTTGTTACATGAGCAGTTCTTC	CSVGGDLLHEQFF
few	TRBV4-3	-	TRBJ1-5	TGCGCCAGCAGCCAAGATGTGGGGTACAACCAGCCCCAGCATTTT	CASSQDVGYNQPQHF